This T cell receptor beta chain is drawn from a study of cytomegalovirus exposure and HLA in healthy donors. For this clone: Its antigen is not known.

PCR employed 60 Vbeta and 13 Jbeta primers. Sequencing was performed with immunoSEQ multiplex PCR; in TCRdb, only in-frame clones are kept and a portion is missing. The sample lists 100,000 or so clones, over 60% occurring once. Germline trimming cut 1 base from V and 5 bases from J; bases unmatched to any gene: 2. Germline values: CDR1 SNHLY, CDR2 FYNNEI. The CDR3 is made up of 15 amino acids. Overall study findings and caveats: Later, an analysis found that common viral pathogens appeared to be linked with several of the most significant clusters. According to reports, the classifier identified cytomegalovirus status with high specificity and sensitivity.

Sequencing was performed on PBMCs. V gene TRBV2 combines with J gene TRBJ2-1, with 10 bases aligning to TRBD1. The sequence was collected from a male donor in good health and CMV-seropositive. CDR3 sequence reads: CASSEEGQGNNEQFF. As DNA, the CDR3 is TGTGCCAGCAGTGAAGAGGGACAGGGGAACAATGAGCAGTTCTTC.